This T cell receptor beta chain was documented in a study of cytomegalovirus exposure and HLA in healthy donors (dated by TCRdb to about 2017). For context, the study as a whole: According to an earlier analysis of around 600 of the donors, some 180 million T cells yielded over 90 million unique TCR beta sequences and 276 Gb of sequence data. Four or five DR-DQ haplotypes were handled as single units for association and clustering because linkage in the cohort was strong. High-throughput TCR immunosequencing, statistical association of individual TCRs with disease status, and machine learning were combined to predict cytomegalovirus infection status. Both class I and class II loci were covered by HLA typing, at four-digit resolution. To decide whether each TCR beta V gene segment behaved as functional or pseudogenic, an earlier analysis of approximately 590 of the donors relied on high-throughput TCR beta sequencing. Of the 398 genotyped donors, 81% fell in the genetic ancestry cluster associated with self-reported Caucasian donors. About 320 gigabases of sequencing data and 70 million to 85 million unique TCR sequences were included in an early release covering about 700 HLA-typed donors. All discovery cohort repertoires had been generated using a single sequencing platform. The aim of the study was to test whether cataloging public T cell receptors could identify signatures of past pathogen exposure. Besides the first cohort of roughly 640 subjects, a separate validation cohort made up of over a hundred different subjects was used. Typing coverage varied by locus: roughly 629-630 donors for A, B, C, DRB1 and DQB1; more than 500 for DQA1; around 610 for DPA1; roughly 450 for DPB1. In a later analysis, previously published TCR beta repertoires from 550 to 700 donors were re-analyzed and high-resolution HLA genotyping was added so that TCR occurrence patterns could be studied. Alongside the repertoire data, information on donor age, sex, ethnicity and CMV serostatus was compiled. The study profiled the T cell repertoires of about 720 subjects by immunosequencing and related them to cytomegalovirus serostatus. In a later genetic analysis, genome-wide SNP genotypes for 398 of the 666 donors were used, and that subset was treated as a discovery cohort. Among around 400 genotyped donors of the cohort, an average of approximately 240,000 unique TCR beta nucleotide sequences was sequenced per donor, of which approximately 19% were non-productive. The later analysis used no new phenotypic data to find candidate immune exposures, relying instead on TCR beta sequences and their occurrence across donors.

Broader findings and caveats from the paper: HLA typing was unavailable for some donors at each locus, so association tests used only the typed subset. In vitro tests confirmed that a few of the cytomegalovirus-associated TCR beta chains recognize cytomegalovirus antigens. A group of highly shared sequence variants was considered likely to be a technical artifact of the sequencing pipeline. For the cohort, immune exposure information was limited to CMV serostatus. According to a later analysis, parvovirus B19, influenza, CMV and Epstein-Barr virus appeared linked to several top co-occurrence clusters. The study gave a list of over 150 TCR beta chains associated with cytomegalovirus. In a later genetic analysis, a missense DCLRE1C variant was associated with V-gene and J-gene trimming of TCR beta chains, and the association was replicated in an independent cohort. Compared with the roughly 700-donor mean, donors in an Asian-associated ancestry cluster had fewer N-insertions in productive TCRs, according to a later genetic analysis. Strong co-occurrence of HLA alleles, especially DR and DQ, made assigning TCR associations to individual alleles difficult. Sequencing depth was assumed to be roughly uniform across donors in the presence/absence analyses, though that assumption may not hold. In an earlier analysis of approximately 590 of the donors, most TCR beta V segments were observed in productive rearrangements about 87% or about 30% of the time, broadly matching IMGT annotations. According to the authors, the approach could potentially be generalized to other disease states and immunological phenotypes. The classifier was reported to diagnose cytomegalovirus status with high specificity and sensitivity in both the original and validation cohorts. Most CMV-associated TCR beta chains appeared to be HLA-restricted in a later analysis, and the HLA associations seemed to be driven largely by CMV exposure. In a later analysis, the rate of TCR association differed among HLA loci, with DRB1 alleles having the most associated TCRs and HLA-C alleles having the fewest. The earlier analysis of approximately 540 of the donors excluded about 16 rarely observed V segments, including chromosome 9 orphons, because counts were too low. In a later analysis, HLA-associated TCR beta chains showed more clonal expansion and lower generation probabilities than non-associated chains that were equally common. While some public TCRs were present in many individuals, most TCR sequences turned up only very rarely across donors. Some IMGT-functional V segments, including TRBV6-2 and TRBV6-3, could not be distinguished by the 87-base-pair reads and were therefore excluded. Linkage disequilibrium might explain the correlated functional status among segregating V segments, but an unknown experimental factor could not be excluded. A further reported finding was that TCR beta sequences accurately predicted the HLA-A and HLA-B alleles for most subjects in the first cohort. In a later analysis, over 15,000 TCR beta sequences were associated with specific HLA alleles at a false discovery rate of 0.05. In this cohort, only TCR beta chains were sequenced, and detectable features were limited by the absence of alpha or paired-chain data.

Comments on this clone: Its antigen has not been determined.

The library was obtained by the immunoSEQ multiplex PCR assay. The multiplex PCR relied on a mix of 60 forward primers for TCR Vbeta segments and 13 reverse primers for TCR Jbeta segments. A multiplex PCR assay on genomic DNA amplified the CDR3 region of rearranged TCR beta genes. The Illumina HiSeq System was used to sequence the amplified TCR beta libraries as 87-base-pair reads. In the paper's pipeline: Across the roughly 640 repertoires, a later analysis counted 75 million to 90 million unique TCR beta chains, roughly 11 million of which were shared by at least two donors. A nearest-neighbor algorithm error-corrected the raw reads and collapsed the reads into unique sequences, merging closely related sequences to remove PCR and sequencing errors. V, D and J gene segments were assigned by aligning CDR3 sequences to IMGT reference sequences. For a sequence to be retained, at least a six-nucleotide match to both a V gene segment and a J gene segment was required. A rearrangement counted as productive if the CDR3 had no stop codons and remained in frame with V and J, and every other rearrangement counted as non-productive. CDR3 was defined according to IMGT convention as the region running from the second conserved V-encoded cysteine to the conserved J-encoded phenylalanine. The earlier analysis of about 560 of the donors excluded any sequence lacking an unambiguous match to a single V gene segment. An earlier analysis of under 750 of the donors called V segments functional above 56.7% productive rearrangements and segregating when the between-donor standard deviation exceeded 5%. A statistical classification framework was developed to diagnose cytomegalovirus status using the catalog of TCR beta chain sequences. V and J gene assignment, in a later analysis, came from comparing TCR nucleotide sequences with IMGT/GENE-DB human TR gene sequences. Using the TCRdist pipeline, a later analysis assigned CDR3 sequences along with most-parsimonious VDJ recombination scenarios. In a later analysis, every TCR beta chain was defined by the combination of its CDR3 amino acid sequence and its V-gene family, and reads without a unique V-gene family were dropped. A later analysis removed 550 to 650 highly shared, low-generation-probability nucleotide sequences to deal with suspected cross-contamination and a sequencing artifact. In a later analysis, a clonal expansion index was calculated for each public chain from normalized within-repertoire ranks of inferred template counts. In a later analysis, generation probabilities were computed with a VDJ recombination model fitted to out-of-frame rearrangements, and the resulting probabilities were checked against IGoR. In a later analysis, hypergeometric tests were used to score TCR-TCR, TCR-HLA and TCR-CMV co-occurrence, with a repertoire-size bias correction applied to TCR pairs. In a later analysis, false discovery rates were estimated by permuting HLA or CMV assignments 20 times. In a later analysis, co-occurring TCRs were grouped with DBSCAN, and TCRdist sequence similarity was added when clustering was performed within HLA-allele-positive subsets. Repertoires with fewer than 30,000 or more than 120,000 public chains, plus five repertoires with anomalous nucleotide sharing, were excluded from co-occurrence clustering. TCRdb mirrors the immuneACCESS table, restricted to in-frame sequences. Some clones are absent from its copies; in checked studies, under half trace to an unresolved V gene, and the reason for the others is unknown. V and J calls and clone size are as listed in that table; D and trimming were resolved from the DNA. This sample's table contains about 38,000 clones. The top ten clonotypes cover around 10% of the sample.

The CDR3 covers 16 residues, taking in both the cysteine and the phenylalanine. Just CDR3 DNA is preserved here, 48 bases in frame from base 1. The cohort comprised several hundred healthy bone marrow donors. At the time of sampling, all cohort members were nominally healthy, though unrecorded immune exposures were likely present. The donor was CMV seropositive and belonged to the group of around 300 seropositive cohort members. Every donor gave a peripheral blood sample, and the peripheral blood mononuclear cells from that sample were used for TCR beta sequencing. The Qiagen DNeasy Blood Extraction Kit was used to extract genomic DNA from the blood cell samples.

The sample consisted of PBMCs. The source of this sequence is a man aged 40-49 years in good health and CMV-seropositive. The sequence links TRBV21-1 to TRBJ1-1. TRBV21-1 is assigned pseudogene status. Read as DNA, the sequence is TGTGCCAGCAGCAAAGAAGGAGGCGGCGGGGGGACTGAAGCTTTCTTT. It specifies CASSKEGGGGGTEAFF.